This T cell receptor beta chain was sequenced for a study of neurological immune-mediated disorders (dated by TCRdb to about 2019). With regard to the full study: Using UMI-based sequencing, the study compared peripheral blood TCR-beta repertoires from patients with HTLV-I-associated myelopathy (HAM/TSP), patients with multiple sclerosis, and healthy controls. Longitudinal HAM/TSP donors and healthy donors each had 3 time-points at intervals of roughly 3-45 months. Alongside PBMC samples, the set of 80 to 130 TCR-beta libraries contained longitudinal samples, technical triplicates, and paired CD4+ and CD8+ T-cell subsets that had been sorted. Of the 68 subjects in the cohort, about 14 were HAM/TSP patients, some 34 were multiple sclerosis patients, and 20 were healthy controls. Paper-wide results and their limitations: No identical CDR3 amino acid sequences were found to be shared among expanded clones across subjects, suggesting that TCR-beta repertoires were private in all groups. TCR clonal expansion was highest in HAM/TSP patients and lowest in MS patients, with MS patients falling below even healthy controls.

In the paper's terms, the time point label means: longitudinal time-point 1 (baseline). For the unsorted PBMC libraries, 2 million PBMCs were stored in RNAlater at -80 degrees C until RNA extraction and were used to generate the libraries. PBMCs were separated from peripheral blood using Ficoll-Hypaque density gradient centrifugation and then cryopreserved in liquid nitrogen. cDNA was synthesized by template-switch 5'RACE using a primer carrying a 10-nucleotide random unique molecular identifier by which each TCR transcript was tagged. Every sequencing run yielded over 180 million TCR-beta sequences covering 15-18 subjects. The RNeasy kit was used to extract total RNA. The KAPA Real-time Library Amplification kit was used to amplify TCR-beta VDJ regions with primers targeting the TCR constant region and the 5'RACE anchor. A first PCR added sample indexes and Illumina adaptors, after which a second PCR increased the library yield. After purification with Ampure beads, the TCR product of roughly 650 bp was size-selected on a 2% E-gel SizeSelection system. Before pooling, libraries had their quality checked on a Bioanalyzer, their concentration measured with Qubit, and their quantity determined with the Kapa Library Quantification kit. An Illumina HiSeq 2500 sequenced the libraries paired-end 2 x 150 bp. To increase sequence diversity, roughly 24-32% phiX was spiked into each library pool. In the authors' own workflow: The UMI-based MiGEC pipeline processed quality-filtered reads and removed over 75% of raw TCR sequences during error correction. IMGT germline references were used for aligning VDJ genes, and each clonotype was defined as a unique CDR3 amino acid sequence together with its V-J genes. Clonal expansion, Shannon diversity and CDR3 relatedness were evaluated with VDJtools (CalcPairwiseDistances, ClusterSamples), while phylogenetic trees were built in CLCbio workbench. Expanded clones were defined as having at least 8 unique UMIs, based on coefficient-of-variation modelling across technical triplicates. TCRdb reprocessing: public reads trimmed at Q25 with fastp, clones called with MiXCR, in-frame beta chains kept. Each CDR3 protein gets just one entry, which takes the most common genes and DNA from the rows behind it. In this record, the V and J calls reflect TCRdb's handling and not the investigators' own analysis. A total of some 60,000 distinct CDR3 sequences appear in this sample, roughly a tenth of them only once. The ten largest clones add up to 6.5% to 8.5% of the sample.

This clonotype appeared many times. What antigen it recognizes has not been identified. Per-base qualities were not stored, and no clone one base away is much larger. The V end loses 2 bases and the J end loses 3 bases, and a stretch of 10 bases separates them. The CDR3 goes from the cysteine to the phenylalanine over 14 residues. Just CDR3 DNA is preserved here, 42 bases in frame from base 1. Based on the germline V gene, the CDR1 and CDR2 sequences are SGHAT and FQNNGV. Recombination joined TRBV11-2 with TRBJ1-2; 6 matching bases give a weak D call of TRBD1. Sequencing was done on a sample of PBMCs. The sequence was obtained from a male donor with HTLV-1-associated myelopathy (HAM/TSP). The nucleotide sequence reads TGTGCCAGCAGCTTAACAGGGTGGGACTATGGCTACACCTTC. It codes for CASSLTGWDYGYTF.